This T cell receptor beta chain was retrieved from a study of shared clonotypes between healthy human individuals (dated by TCRdb to the early 2020s). About the study as a whole: The cohort comprised a couple of women and a few men aged 18 to 49 years. Per donor, three plates each were used for CD4 naive and CD4 memory, two for CD8 naive, and one for CD8 memory. To estimate repertoire size and how much clonotype sharing occurs between individuals, the study deeply sequenced the blood TCR repertoires of five healthy adults. Different laboratories and diverse techniques were used to prepare libraries and sequence TCR repertoires, to increase sequencing depth and limit assay-specific biases. Between about 0.85 and 8.9 billion PBMCs per donor were obtained by leukapheresis.

On this clone: It lacks a known antigen. Qualities for individual bases were not recorded, and no much larger clone is one base off.

Using the deep immunoSEQ assay, TCR CDR3 regions were amplified from genomic DNA by multiplex PCR. Extracted genomic DNA from each cell subset was spread evenly across all wells of several immunoSEQ 96-well plates, with each plate serving as a replicate. For sorted subsets, each replicate PCR was loaded with 200 ng genomic DNA, equivalent to some 27,000 T cell genomes. Purified libraries were quantified with a Qubit 3.0 fluorometer, sized on a Bioanalyzer 2100, and re-quantified with the KAPA Library Quantification kit. Every immunoSEQ 96-well plate was sequenced on a separate single-read 150-cycle Illumina NextSeq 550 flow cell. The study's processing was this. The immunoSEQ output contained only junctional sequences without quality scores, so filtering could not match that applied to full-length reads. Sequences were annotated with PyIR, a Python wrapper for IgBLAST v1.9, using IMGT germline references to assign V/J genes and CDR3. Reads were removed for weak V/J assignments (E-value above 1e-6), missing CDR3, stop codons, out-of-frame junctions, or ambiguous translated residues. V3J clonotypes were defined by identical inferred V gene, J gene, and CDR3 amino acid sequence. To compute the percentage overlap between repertoires, the number of shared unique clonotypes was divided by the size of the smaller repertoire. Richness of each repertoire was evaluated using RTK rarefaction, the Chao1 estimator, and Recon v2.1 estimates of unobserved clonotypes. For all TCRbeta clonotypes obtained by the gDNA method from a handful of donors, generation probabilities were computed with OLGA. TCRdb took over this immuneACCESS table, retaining in-frame rearrangements with V and J assigned. Such tables are incomplete; in checked studies, under half of the missing clones stem from an unresolved V gene, and the remainder is unexplained. The V and J calls and clone size were taken over from that table, and D and trimming were inferred from the DNA. Across this sample there are about 2 million clones, with about 94% seen only once. The ten biggest clones cover about 1.1% of the sample.

CD8 naive samples consisted of CD45RO-negative cells that were positively selected for CCR7, yielding a CD45RA+CCR7+ population without TemRA cells. Healthy HIV-negative adults with no recently reported acute infections or vaccinations were included as donors. Every donor was a Caucasian adult residing in Nashville, Tennessee, USA. Blood was obtained by leukapheresis, after which PBMCs were separated by Ficoll-Histopaque density gradient centrifugation and cryopreserved in liquid nitrogen vapor phase. Purity and quantity of every magnetically sorted T cell population were checked by analytical flow cytometry. From each sorted fraction, genomic DNA was isolated and quantified by UV absorbance on a Nanodrop 2000c. The investigation overall reported the following: Higher generation probabilities were observed for clonotypes shared by all four sorted-subset donors than for non-shared clonotypes. Approximately 5% of naive CD4, 3.5% of naive CD8, approximately 2% of memory CD4, and approximately 0.39% of memory CD8 clonotypes were shared across four donors. Sampling was restricted to blood, and TCR repertoires in tissues likely differ from the TCR repertoires found in blood. Pairwise subsampling indicated that sequencing depth was expected to affect the degree of clonotype sharing among donors. Because the study included only a small number of donors, the genetic and exposure-history diversity represented was limited. Incomplete sequencing was indicated by rarefaction of sorted-subset datasets, despite the large sequencing depth. Naive subsets generally had larger estimated clonotype richness than memory subsets did.

The sequence came from a man between 18 and 29 years old in good health. Material for sequencing was naive CD8+ T cells sorted from blood. Reading the label with the study, this specimen's cell subset or site is: CD45RA+CCR7+.

The nucleotide sequence reads as follows: TGCAGCGTTGTGCAGGGAGTAGGAAACACCATATATTTT. Its product reads: CSVVQGVGNTIYF. The rearrangement joined TRBV29-1 to TRBJ1-3; the D segment could be TRBD1, given 5 matching bases. CDR1 and CDR2 (SQVTM, ANQGSEA) derive from the germline V gene. At the junction V is shortened by 4 bases and J by 4 bases, with 11 bases in between. The CDR3 holds 13 amino acids from the cysteine to the phenylalanine. The retained sequence is limited to the CDR3, 39 bases, with the frame set at the first base.